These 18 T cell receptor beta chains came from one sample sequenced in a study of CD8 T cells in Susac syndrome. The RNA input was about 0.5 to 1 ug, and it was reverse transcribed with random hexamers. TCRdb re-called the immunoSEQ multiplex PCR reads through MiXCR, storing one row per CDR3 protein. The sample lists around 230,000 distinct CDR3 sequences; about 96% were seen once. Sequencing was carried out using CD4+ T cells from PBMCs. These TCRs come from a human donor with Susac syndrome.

DNA for the CDR3: TGCGCCAGCAGCCCCCGACAGGGCGAAAAACTGTTTTTT. The encoded protein is CASSPRQGEKLFF. This chain links TRBV4-1 with TRBJ1-4, with 7 bases aligning to TRBD1. Germline CDR1 and CDR2: MGHRA and YSYEKL. With V trimmed by 4 bases and J by 8 bases, 4 bases remained unmatched. The CDR3 sequence is 13 residues long.

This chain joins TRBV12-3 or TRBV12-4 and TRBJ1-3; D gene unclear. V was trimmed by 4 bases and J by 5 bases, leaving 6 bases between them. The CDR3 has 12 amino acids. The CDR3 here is CASSSTRNTIYF. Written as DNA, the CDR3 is TGTGCCAGCAGTTCAACTAGAAACACCATATATTTT.

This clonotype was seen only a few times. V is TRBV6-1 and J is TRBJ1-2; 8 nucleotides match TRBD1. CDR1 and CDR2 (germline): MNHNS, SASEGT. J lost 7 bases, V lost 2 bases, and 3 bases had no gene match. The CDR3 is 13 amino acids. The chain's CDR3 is CASSEQGAGGYTF. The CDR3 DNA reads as TGTGCCAGCAGTGAACAGGGGGCCGGTGGCTACACCTTC.

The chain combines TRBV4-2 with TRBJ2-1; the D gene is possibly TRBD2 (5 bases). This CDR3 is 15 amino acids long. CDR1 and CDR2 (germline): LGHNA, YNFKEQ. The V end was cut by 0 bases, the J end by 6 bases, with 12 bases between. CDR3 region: CASSQDPTSSNEQFF. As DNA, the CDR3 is TGTGCCAGCAGCCAAGATCCTACTAGTAGCAATGAGCAGTTCTTC.

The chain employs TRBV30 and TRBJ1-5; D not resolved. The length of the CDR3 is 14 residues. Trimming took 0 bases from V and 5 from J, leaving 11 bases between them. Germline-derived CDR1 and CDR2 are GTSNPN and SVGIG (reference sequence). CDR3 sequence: CAWSVSNRDQPQHF. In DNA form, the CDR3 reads TGTGCCTGGAGTGTTTCCAACCGCGATCAGCCCCAGCATTTT.

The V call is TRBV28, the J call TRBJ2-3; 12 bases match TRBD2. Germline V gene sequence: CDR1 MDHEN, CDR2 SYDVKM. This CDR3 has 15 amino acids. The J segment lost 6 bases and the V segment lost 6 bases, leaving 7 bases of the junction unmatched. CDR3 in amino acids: CASSRTLAGGDTQYF. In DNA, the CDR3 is TGTGCCAGCAGCCGAACACTAGCGGGAGGTGATACGCAGTATTTT.

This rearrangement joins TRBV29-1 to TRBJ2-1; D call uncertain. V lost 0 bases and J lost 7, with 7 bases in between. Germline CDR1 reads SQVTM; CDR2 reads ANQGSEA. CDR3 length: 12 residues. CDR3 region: CSVEDLGNEQFF. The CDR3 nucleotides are TGCAGCGTTGAAGATCTAGGGAATGAGCAGTTCTTC.

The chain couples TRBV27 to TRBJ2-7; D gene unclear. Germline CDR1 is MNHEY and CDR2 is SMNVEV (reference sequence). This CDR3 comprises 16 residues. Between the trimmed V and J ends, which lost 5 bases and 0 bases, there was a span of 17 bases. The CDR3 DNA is TGTGCCAGCAGTCCAGTAGCCCCTTACCGCTCCTACGAGCAGTACTTC. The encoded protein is CASSPVAPYRSYEQYF.

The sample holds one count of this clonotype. CDR3 DNA: TGTGCCAGCAGGAACGGACTAGCAACCGATGAGCAGTTCTTC. Translating gives CASRNGLATDEQFF. J is TRBJ2-1 and V is TRBV11-3, with 8 bases identical to TRBD2. J gave up 8 bases and V 6 bases, and 9 bases lay outside the gene matches. The CDR3 sequence is 14 residues long. Germline CDR1 is SGHNT and CDR2 is YENEEA.

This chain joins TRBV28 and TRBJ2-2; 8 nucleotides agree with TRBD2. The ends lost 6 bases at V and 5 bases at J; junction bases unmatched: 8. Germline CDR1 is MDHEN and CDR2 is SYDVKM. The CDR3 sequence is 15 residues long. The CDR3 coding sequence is TGTGCCAGCAGATTGTCGGGGGGGTTGACCGGGGAGCTGTTTTTT. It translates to CASRLSGGLTGELFF.

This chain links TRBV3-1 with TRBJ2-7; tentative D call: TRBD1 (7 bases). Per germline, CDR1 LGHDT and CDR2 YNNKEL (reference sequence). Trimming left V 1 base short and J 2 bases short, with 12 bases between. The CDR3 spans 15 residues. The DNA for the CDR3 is TGTGCCAGCAGCCAAGTGTCAGGGGGGACCTACGAGCAGTACTTC. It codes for CASSQVSGGTYEQYF.

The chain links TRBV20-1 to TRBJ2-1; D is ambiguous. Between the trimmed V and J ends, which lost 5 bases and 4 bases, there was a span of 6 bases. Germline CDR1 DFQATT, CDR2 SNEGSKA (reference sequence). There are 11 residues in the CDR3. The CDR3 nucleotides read TGCAGTGCTCAACTTTACAATGAGCAGTTCTTC. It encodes CSAQLYNEQFF.

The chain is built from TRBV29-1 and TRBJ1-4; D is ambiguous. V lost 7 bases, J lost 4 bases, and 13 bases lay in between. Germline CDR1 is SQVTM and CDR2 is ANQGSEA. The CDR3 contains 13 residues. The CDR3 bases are TGCAGCGCGGGCGCCAGGCTTAATGAAAAACTGTTTTTT. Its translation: CSAGARLNEKLFF.

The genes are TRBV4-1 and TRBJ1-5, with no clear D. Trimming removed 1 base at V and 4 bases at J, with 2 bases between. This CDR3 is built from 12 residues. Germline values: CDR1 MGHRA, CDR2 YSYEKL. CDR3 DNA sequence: TGCGCCAGCAGCCAAGCAAATCAGCCCCAGCATTTT. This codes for CASSQANQPQHF.

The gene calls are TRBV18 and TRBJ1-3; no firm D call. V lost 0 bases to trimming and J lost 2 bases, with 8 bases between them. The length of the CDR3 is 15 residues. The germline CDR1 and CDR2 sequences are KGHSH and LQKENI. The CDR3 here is CASSPPSTAGNTIYF. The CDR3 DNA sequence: TGTGCCAGCTCACCACCGAGTACCGCTGGAAACACCATATATTTT. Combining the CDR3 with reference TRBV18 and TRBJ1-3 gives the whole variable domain NAGVMQNPRHLVRRRGQEARLRCSPMKGHSHVYWYRQLPEEGLKFMVYLQKENIIDESGMPKERFSAEFPKEGPSILRIQQVVRGDSAAYFCASSPPSTAGNTIYFGEGSWLTVV.

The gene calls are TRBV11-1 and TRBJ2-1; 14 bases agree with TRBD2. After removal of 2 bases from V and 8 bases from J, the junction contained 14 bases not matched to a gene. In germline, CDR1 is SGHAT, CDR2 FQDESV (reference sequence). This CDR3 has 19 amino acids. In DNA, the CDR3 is TGTGCCAGCAGCTTACCAAGGACTAGCGGGAGGCTCAGACTCGATGAGCAGTTCTTC. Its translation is CASSLPRTSGRLRLDEQFF. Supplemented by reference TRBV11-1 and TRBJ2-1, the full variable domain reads EAEVAQSPRYKITEKSQAVAFWCDPISGHATLYWYRQILGQGPELLVQFQDESVVDDSQLPKDRFSAERLKGVDSTLKIQPAELGDSAMYLCASSLPRTSGRLRLDEQFFGPGTRLTVL.

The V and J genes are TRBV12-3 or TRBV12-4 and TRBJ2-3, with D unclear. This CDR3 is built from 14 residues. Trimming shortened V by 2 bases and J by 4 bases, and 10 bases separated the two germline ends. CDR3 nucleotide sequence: TGTGCCAGCAGTTTAAACAGTGTATCAGATACGCAGTATTTT. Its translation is CASSLNSVSDTQYF.

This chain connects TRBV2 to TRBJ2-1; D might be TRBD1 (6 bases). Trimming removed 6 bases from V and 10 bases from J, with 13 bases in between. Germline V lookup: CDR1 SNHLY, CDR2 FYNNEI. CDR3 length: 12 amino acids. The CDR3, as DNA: TGTGCCAGCAGCCTCGGACAGAAGGAGCAGTTCTTC. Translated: CASSLGQKEQFF.